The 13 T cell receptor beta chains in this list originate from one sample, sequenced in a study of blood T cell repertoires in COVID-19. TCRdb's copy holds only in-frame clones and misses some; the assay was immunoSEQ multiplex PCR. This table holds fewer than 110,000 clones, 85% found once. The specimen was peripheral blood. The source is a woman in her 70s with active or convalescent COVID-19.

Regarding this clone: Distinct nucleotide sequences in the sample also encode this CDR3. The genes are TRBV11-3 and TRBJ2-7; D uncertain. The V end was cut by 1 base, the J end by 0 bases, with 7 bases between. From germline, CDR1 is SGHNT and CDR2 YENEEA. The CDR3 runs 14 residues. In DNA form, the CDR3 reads TGTGCCAGCAGCTTAGTCCACGGCTCCTACGAGCAGTACTTC. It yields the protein CASSLVHGSYEQYF.

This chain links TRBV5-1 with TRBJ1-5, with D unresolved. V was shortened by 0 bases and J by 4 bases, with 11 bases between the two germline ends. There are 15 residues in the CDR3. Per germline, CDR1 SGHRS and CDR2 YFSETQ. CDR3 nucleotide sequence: TGCGCCAGCAGCTTGGACGGCCAGCGGAATCAGCCCCAGCATTTT. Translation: CASSLDGQRNQPQHF. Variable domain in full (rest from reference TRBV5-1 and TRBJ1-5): KAGVTQTPRYLIKTRGQQVTLSCSPISGHRSVSWYQQTPGQGLQFLFEYFSETQRNKGNFPGRFSGRQFSNSRSEMNVSTLELGDSALYLCASSLDGQRNQPQHFGDGTRLSIL.

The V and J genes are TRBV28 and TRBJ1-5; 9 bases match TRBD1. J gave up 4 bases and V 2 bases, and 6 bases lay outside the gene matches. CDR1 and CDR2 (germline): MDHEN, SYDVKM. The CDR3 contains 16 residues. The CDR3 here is CASSLPKDRGNQPQHF. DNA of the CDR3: TGTGCCAGCAGTTTACCCAAGGACAGGGGAAATCAGCCCCAGCATTTT.

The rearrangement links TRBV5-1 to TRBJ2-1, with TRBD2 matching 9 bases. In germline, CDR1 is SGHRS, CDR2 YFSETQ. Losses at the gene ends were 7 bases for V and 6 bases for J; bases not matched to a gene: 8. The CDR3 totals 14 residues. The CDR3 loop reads CASAGGGAPNEQFF. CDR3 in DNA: TGCGCCAGCGCAGGCGGGGGGGCCCCCAATGAGCAGTTCTTC. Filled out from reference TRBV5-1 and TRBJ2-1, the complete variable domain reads KAGVTQTPRYLIKTRGQQVTLSCSPISGHRSVSWYQQTPGQGLQFLFEYFSETQRNKGNFPGRFSGRQFSNSRSEMNVSTLELGDSALYLCASAGGGAPNEQFFGPGTRLTVL.

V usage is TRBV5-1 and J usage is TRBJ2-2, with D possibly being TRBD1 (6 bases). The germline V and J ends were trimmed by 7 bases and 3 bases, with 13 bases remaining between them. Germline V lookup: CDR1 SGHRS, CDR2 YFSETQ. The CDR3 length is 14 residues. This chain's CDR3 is CASAGQTYTGELFF. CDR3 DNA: TGCGCCAGCGCCGGACAGACCTACACCGGGGAGCTGTTTTTT.

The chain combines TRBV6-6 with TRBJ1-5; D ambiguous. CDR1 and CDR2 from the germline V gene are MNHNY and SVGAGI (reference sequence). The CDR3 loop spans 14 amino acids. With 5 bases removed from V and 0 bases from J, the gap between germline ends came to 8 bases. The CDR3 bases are TGTGCCAGCAGTCCCGCAGATAGCAATCAGCCCCAGCATTTT. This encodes CASSPADSNQPQHF.

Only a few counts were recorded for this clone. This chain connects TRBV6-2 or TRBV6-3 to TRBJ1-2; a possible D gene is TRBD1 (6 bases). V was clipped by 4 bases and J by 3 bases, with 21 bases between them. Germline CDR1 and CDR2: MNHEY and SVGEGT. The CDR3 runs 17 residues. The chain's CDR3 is CASSSGQKKAVDYGYTF. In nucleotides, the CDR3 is TGTGCCAGCAGTTCGGGACAAAAGAAGGCTGTAGACTATGGCTACACCTTC.

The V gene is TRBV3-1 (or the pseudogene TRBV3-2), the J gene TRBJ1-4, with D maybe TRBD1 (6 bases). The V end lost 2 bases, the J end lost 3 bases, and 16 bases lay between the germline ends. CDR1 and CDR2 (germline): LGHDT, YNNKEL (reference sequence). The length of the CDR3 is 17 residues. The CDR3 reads CASSQLGAGGANEKLFF. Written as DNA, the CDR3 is TGTGCCAGCAGCCAACTGGGGGCTGGGGGGGCTAATGAAAAACTGTTTTTT.

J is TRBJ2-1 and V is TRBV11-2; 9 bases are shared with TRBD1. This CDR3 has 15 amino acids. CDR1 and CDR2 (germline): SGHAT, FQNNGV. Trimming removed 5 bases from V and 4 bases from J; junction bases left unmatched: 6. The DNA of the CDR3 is TGTGCCAGCAGCATAACAGGGGGCGGGTACAATGAGCAGTTCTTC. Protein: CASSITGGGYNEQFF.

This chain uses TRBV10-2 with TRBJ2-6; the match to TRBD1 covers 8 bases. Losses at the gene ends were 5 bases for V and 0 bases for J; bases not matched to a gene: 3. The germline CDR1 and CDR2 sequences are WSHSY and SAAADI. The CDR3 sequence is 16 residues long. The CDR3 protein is CASSRQGSSGANVLTF. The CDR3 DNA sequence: TGCGCCAGCAGTAGACAGGGGAGCTCTGGGGCCAACGTCCTGACTTTC.

This chain's CDR3 is CASSIRGLGSPLHF. CDR3 in DNA: TGTGCCAGTAGTATTAGGGGGCTCGGTTCACCCCTCCACTTT. The chain joins TRBV19 to TRBJ1-6; 7 nucleotides align to TRBD1. The germline V gene encodes CDR1 LNHDA and CDR2 SQIVND (reference sequence). V was pared by 3 bases and J by 9 bases, with 5 bases of the junction left unmatched. This CDR3 region has 14 residues. Variable domain in full (rest from reference TRBV19 and TRBJ1-6): DGGITQSPKYLFRKEGQNVTLSCEQNLNHDAMYWYRQDPGQGLRLIYYSQIVNDFQKGDIAEGYSVSREKKESFPLTVTSAQKNPTAFYLCASSIRGLGSPLHFGNGTRLTVT.

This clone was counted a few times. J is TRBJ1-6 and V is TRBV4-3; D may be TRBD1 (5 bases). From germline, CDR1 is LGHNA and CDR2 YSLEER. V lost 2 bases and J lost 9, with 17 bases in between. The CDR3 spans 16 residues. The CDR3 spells CASSQSLQGGVSPLHF. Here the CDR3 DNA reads TGCGCCAGCAGCCAAAGTCTCCAGGGTGGCGTTTCACCCCTCCACTTT.

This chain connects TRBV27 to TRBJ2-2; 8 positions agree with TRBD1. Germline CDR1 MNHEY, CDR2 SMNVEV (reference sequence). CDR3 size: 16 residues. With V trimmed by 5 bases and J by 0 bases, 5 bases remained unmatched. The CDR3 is CASSVRTGSNTGELFF. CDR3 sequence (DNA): TGTGCCAGCAGTGTTCGGACAGGGTCGAACACCGGGGAGCTGTTTTTT.